This passage covers 31 T cell receptor beta chains from one sample sequenced in a study of spatial heterogeneity in lung cancer. Study-level results: Mutation counts in tumors were tracked by counts of expanded intratumoral alpha and beta TCRs.

MiXCR, run by TCRdb on the 5' RACE reads, gives a single entry per CDR3 protein. Seen here are over a thousand distinct CDR3 sequences, about 12% observed once, and the top ten hold roughly 40%. Time point reported: sample taken at primary tumor resection. No antigen has been assigned to these receptors. Source: lung tumor tissue, taken at surgery. These receptors all stem from a male donor with early-stage non-small cell lung cancer.

This clonotype was seen many times. The chain is built from TRBV7-8 and TRBJ2-5; 7 bases map to TRBD2. This CDR3 region has 14 residues. The ends lost 5 bases at V and 6 bases at J; junction bases unmatched: 9. The germline V gene has CDR1 SGHVS and CDR2 FQNEAQ. The CDR3 region has the DNA TGTGCCAGCAGCCTAGTGGGGGGAGGGAAGACCCAGTACTTC. Residues: CASSLVGGGKTQYF.

Many counts were recorded for this clonotype. V is TRBV7-8 and J is TRBJ2-1, with TRBD2 as a possible D gene (6 bases). V lost 3 bases and J 7 bases, leaving 25 bases between the germline ends. The germline V gene has CDR1 SGHVS and CDR2 FQNEAQ. This CDR3 has 18 amino acids. CDR3 DNA sequence: TGTGCCAGCAGCTTTGCGGGGCCCGGGGGTGGAGGAGGGAATGAGCAGTTCTTC. This encodes CASSFAGPGGGGGNEQFF.

By its share, this clonotype is medium-sized. This chain links TRBV9 with TRBJ2-1, with D perhaps assigned TRBD1 or TRBD2 (5 bases each). The V end was cut by 4 bases, the J end by 0 bases, with 14 bases between. The CDR3 runs to 16 residues. Germline V CDR1 and CDR2: SGDLS, YYNGEE. Written as DNA, the CDR3 is TGTGCCAGCAGCTTCCGGGACCCTCACTCCTACAATGAGCAGTTCTTC. Translating gives CASSFRDPHSYNEQFF.

By share of the sample, this clonotype is large. CDR3 DNA sequence: TGTGCCATCAGTGAGTCTGGGCTAGTGAACACTGAAGCTTTCTTT. Protein sequence: CAISESGLVNTEAFF. This chain joins TRBV10-3 and TRBJ1-1; D ambiguous. This CDR3 region has 15 residues. Germline CDR1 and CDR2: ENHRY and SYGVKD. The V end was cut by 0 bases, the J end by 0 bases, with 8 bases between.

This clonotype is labeled as medium-sized (0.01 to 0.1%). CDR3 in DNA: TGCAGTGCTAGAGATCAGGGAGATACGCAGTATTTT. It encodes CSARDQGDTQYF. This chain connects TRBV20-1 to TRBJ2-3, with a tentative D call TRBD1 (5 bases). The CDR3 consists of 12 residues. The germline CDR1 and CDR2 sequences are DFQATT and SNEGSKA (reference sequence). V gave up 0 bases and J gave up 5 bases, with 6 bases separating them.

In its sample, this clonotype is medium-sized. The genes are TRBV18 and TRBJ2-1; 7 nucleotides line up with TRBD2. CDR3 size: 16 residues. CDR1 KGHSH and CDR2 LQKENI come from the germline V gene. V gave up 1 base and J gave up 8 bases; unmatched junction bases: 11. DNA for the CDR3: TGTGCCAGCTCACCACTGGGGACTAAGAGCAATCATGAGCAGTTCTTC. It yields the protein CASSPLGTKSNHEQFF. The variable domain in full, completed from reference TRBV18 and TRBJ2-1, reads NAGVMQNPRHLVRRRGQEARLRCSPMKGHSHVYWYRQLPEEGLKFMVYLQKENIIDESGMPKERFSAEFPKEGPSILRIQQVVRGDSAAYFCASSPLGTKSNHEQFFGPGTRLTVL.

This clonotype appeared a few times. This rearrangement joins TRBV5-6 to TRBJ1-4, with 8 nucleotides matching TRBD1. The CDR3 has 16 amino acids. The J segment lost 8 bases and the V segment lost 3 bases, leaving 12 bases of the junction unmatched. Looked up from germline, CDR1 is SGHDT and CDR2 is YYEEEE. CDR3 in amino acids: CASSSAPGGFREKLFF. As DNA, the CDR3 is TGTGCCAGCAGCTCGGCCCCAGGGGGCTTTCGGGAAAAACTGTTTTTT.

This clonotype rates as medium-sized. The V gene is TRBV30, the J gene TRBJ1-5; possible D gene TRBD1, 6 bases. CDR1 and CDR2 (germline): GTSNPN, SVGIG (reference sequence). V was pared by 5 bases and J by 6 bases, with 17 bases between. This CDR3 region has 14 residues. The CDR3 here is CAWGAGAVIQPQHF. For the CDR3, the DNA is TGTGCCTGGGGGGCGGGGGCAGTCATTCAGCCCCAGCATTTT.

Judged by abundance, this clonotype is medium-sized. This rearrangement joins TRBV29-1 to TRBJ1-1, with D possibly being TRBD1 (5 bases). Trimming took 6 bases from V and 9 from J, leaving 14 bases between them. This CDR3 is 11 amino acids long. CDR1 and CDR2 (germline): SQVTM, ANQGSEA. For the CDR3, the DNA is TGCAGCGTCGGGGACCTGCTGAAAGCTTTCTTT. The encoded protein is CSVGDLLKAFF.

By share of the sample, this clonotype is medium-sized. The chain is built from TRBV20-1 and TRBJ1-5; 9 bases map to TRBD1. Germline-derived CDR1 and CDR2 are DFQATT and SNEGSKA (reference sequence). The CDR3 totals 14 residues. V shed 1 base and J 7 bases; nucleotides not matched to a gene: 5. CDR3 sequence: CSARAGTGSQPQHF. CDR3 nucleotide sequence: TGCAGTGCTAGAGCCGGGACAGGGAGCCAGCCCCAGCATTTT.

This clonotype is deemed medium-sized (0.01 to 0.1%). The V gene is TRBV12-3 or TRBV12-4, the J gene TRBJ1-2; the D is unclear. This CDR3 has 13 amino acids. The V end was cut by 3 bases, the J end by 2 bases, with 7 bases between. CDR3 coding DNA: TGTGCCAGCAGTTTCTGGCAGAACTATGGCTACACCTTC. Translating it yields CASSFWQNYGYTF.

By sample share, this clonotype is medium-sized (0.01 to 0.1%). This sequence joins TRBV29-1 and TRBJ1-2; D remains unclear. Germline V CDR1 and CDR2: SQVTM, ANQGSEA. The CDR3 runs 14 residues. The germline V and J ends were trimmed by 6 bases and 4 bases, with 18 bases remaining between them. Here the CDR3 reads CSVSDLNPLYGYTF. The DNA for the CDR3 is TGCAGCGTCTCCGACCTAAACCCCCTCTATGGCTACACCTTC.

This clonotype qualifies as medium-sized. Written as DNA, the CDR3 is TGCAGCGTTGAAGGAGGACAGGGTCCTACAGATACGCAGTATTTT. Residues: CSVEGGQGPTDTQYF. This chain links TRBV29-1 with TRBJ2-3; 8 nucleotides agree with TRBD1. Germline V gene data show CDR1 as SQVTM and CDR2 as ANQGSEA. Trimming took 1 base from V and 3 from J; bases not matched to a gene: 6. There are 15 residues in the CDR3.

By sample share, this clonotype is medium-sized. The chain is built from TRBV12-3 or TRBV12-4 and TRBJ1-1, with D possibly being TRBD1 (5 bases). This CDR3 has 16 amino acids. The V end lost 2 bases, the J end lost 2 bases, and 15 bases lay between the germline ends. The CDR3 region is CASSLKGRFQNTEAFF. In DNA, the CDR3 is TGTGCCAGCAGTTTAAAGGGGAGATTTCAAAACACTGAAGCTTTCTTT.

In its sample, this clonotype is medium-sized. CDR3 sequence (DNA): TGTGCCAGCAGTTACTCGAACGTGGTCTCGTATGGCTACACCTTC. This translates into CASSYSNVVSYGYTF. The V gene is TRBV6-6, the J gene TRBJ1-2, with D hard to call. Germline V lookup: CDR1 MNHNY, CDR2 SVGAGI (reference sequence). Trimming took 0 bases from V and 5 from J, leaving 13 bases between them. The CDR3 loop spans 15 amino acids.

Relative to its sample, this clonotype is large. This sequence joins TRBV7-9 and TRBJ2-3, with TRBD2 matching over 9 bases. The CDR3 sequence is 15 residues long. The trim removed 5 bases at V and 4 bases at J, leaving 7 bases unmatched. Germline CDR1 SEHNR, CDR2 FQNEAQ (reference sequence). CDR3 sequence reads: CASSVRTSEADTQYF. As DNA, the CDR3 is TGTGCCAGCAGCGTACGGACTAGCGAGGCAGATACGCAGTATTTT.

By share, this clonotype ranks as medium-sized. This chain uses TRBV12-5 with TRBJ1-1; tentatively, D is TRBD1 (5 bases). This CDR3 is built from 17 residues. V lost 5 bases to trimming and J lost 0 bases, with 19 bases between them. Germline loops: CDR1 LGHNT, CDR2 FRNRAP. In nucleotides, the CDR3 is TGTGCTAGTGGTCCCCCATTGGGGGTCGGAGTGAACACTGAAGCTTTCTTT. It is translated as CASGPPLGVGVNTEAFF.

Within the sample, this clonotype is large. The chain is built from TRBV7-2 and TRBJ2-1; 8 bases are shared with TRBD2. The CDR3 sequence is 15 residues long. V lost 4 bases, J lost 6 bases, and 8 bases stayed unmatched. Germline V gene sequence: CDR1 SGHTA, CDR2 FQGNSA. In DNA form, the CDR3 reads TGTGCCAGCAGCTCGAAGCGGGAGCATCGCAATGAGCAGTTCTTC. This encodes CASSSKREHRNEQFF. Full variable domain (remainder filled in from reference TRBV7-2 and TRBJ2-1): GAGVSQSPSNKVTEKGKDVELRCDPISGHTALYWYRQSLGQGLEFLIYFQGNSAPDKSGLPSDRFSAERTGGSVSTLTIQRTQQEDSAVYLCASSSKREHRNEQFFGPGTRLTVL.

In this sample, this clonotype is medium-sized. The chain couples TRBV12-3 or TRBV12-4 to TRBJ2-5; no firm D call. The CDR3 loop spans 11 amino acids. V was shortened by 5 bases and J by 7 bases, with 8 bases between the two germline ends. CDR3 sequence: CASSPSGTQYF. The CDR3 bases are TGTGCCAGCAGTCCCTCCGGGACCCAGTACTTC.

By sample share, this clonotype is medium-sized. The chain combines TRBV15 with TRBJ2-3; 7 bases map to TRBD1. The CDR3 covers 15 residues. Germline V lookup: CDR1 LNHNV, CDR2 YYDKDF (reference sequence). The V gene end was trimmed by 1 base and the J gene end by 6 bases; junction bases not matched to a gene: 7. CDR3 bases: TGTGCCACCAGCAGAGTAAAGGGGGCGAGTGATACGCAGTATTTT. This codes for CATSRVKGASDTQYF.

The rearrangement uses TRBV30 and TRBJ1-1, with D perhaps matching TRBD1 (5 bases). The V gene's germline CDR1 is GTSNPN and CDR2 SVGIG (reference sequence). V lost 3 bases to trimming and J lost 1 base, with 15 bases between them. The CDR3 length is 15 residues. CDR3 nucleotide sequence: TGTGCCTGGAGACCCGCCAAGACAGAGAACACTGAAGCTTTCTTT. Encoded protein: CAWRPAKTENTEAFF.

This clonotype was found a few times. The chain combines TRBV6-5 with TRBJ2-3; TRBD1 matches at 9 bases. Trimming cost V 6 bases and J 4 bases; bases outside gene matches: 8. In germline, CDR1 is MNHEY, CDR2 SVGAGI. This CDR3 has 15 residues. The CDR3, as DNA: TGTGCCAGCAGCCCACAGGGGGCCTTATCAGATACGCAGTATTTT. This encodes CASSPQGALSDTQYF.

This clonotype ranks as medium-sized. The chain employs TRBV11-2 and TRBJ2-1; TRBD1 matches at 8 bases. The CDR3 covers 14 residues. V was pared by 5 bases and J by 4 bases, with 4 bases of the junction left unmatched. The germline gives CDR1 SGHAT, CDR2 FQNNGV. The CDR3 sequence: CASSRDRFYNEQFF. The CDR3 DNA reads as TGTGCCAGCAGCCGGGACAGGTTTTACAATGAGCAGTTCTTC.

This clonotype is deemed medium-sized. V and J are TRBV27 and TRBJ1-2; 8 nucleotides match TRBD1. The CDR3 has 14 residues. Germline V gives CDR1 MNHEY, CDR2 SMNVEV (reference sequence). The ends lost 4 bases at V and 8 bases at J; junction bases unmatched: 9. The CDR3 sequence: CASSSGTGSKGYTF. In DNA, the CDR3 is TGTGCCAGCAGTTCCGGGACAGGTTCGAAAGGCTACACCTTC.

This clonotype is medium-sized within its sample. This chain uses TRBV27 with TRBJ2-5; 8 nucleotides align to TRBD2. The CDR3 runs 16 residues. V dropped 3 bases and J dropped 4; count of bases not matched to a gene: 10. From germline, CDR1 is MNHEY and CDR2 SMNVEV (reference sequence). CDR3 protein: CASSFSREGYGETQYF. CDR3 nucleotide sequence: TGTGCCAGCAGTTTCTCCCGGGAGGGCTACGGAGAGACCCAGTACTTC.

This clonotype is judged medium-sized. The rearrangement uses TRBV2 and TRBJ2-3; the D gene is possibly TRBD1 (6 bases). Deletions cut 6 bases from V and 6 bases from J, with 16 bases between. The CDR3 consists of 14 residues. Germline assignment: CDR1 SNHLY and CDR2 FYNNEI. The CDR3 region is CASSATSTGDTQYF. The CDR3 DNA is TGTGCCAGCAGCGCCACTAGTACAGGGGATACGCAGTATTTT.

This clonotype is medium-sized (0.01 to 0.1%) by share. The chain joins TRBV5-1 to TRBJ2-5; 10 positions agree with TRBD2. The CDR3 covers 16 residues. Germline V gives CDR1 SGHRS, CDR2 YFSETQ. Losses at the gene ends were 2 bases for V and 5 bases for J; bases not matched to a gene: 9. The CDR3 spells CASSFVLAGEVETQYF. CDR3 DNA sequence: TGCGCCAGCAGCTTTGTCCTAGCGGGAGAGGTGGAGACCCAGTACTTC.

This clonotype is medium-sized by share. The gene calls are TRBV9 and TRBJ2-7; TRBD2 aligns across 8 bases. This CDR3 has 15 residues. The trim removed 0 bases at V and 5 bases at J, leaving 7 bases unmatched. From germline, CDR1 is SGDLS and CDR2 YYNGEE. The CDR3 sequence is CASSVGSAGAHEQYF. The CDR3 DNA sequence: TGTGCCAGCAGCGTAGGGTCAGCGGGAGCTCACGAGCAGTACTTC.

This clonotype is medium-sized by share. This chain joins TRBV7-2 and TRBJ2-2, with D possibly matching TRBD2 (6 bases). Looked up from germline, CDR1 is SGHTA and CDR2 is FQGNSA. The CDR3 runs to 14 residues. V was pared by 5 bases and J by 3 bases, with 10 bases between. The CDR3 here is CASSTGGYTGELFF. The CDR3 bases are TGTGCCAGCAGCACCGGGGGATACACCGGGGAGCTGTTTTTT.

The V and J genes are TRBV14 and TRBJ2-7; 9 bases map to TRBD2. This CDR3 has 15 residues. Germline V gives CDR1 SGHDN, CDR2 FVKESK. V gave up 3 bases and J gave up 2 bases; unmatched junction bases: 5. The CDR3 DNA sequence: TGTGCCAGCAGCCAGTTTGGCGGGAGGGCCTACGAGCAGTACTTC. Protein product: CASSQFGGRAYEQYF.

This clonotype counts as medium-sized. This chain uses TRBV3-1 with TRBJ2-6; unclear D gene. The length of the CDR3 is 15 residues. Germline lookup yields CDR1 LGHDT and CDR2 YNNKEL (reference sequence). Trimming took off 2 bases at V and 0 bases at J, with 5 bases between the two ends. The CDR3 bases are TGTGCCAGCAGCCAAAGAATCTCTGGGGCCAACGTCCTGACTTTC. Translated, it gives CASSQRISGANVLTF. Combining the CDR3 with reference TRBV3-1 and TRBJ2-6 gives the whole variable domain DTAVSQTPKYLVTQMGNDKSIKCEQNLGHDTMYWYKQDSKKFLKIMFSYNNKELIINETVPNRFSPKSPDKAHLNLHINSLELGDSAVYFCASSQRISGANVLTFGAGSRLTVL.